This T cell receptor beta chain was documented in a study of blood T cell repertoires in COVID-19. As for the study in general: PBMCs, B-cell-depleted T cells, or T cells provided the cDNA or gDNA that made up the material.

Method: immunoSEQ multiplex PCR; TCRdb's copy keeps in-frame clones and lacks some. The data show 50,000 or so clones, approximately 88% seen once. Per the germline V gene, CDR1 is MNHEY and CDR2 is SVGAGI. The CDR3 has 16 amino acids. V trimming: 2 bases; J trimming: 3 bases; junction bases outside the gene matches: 2. The clonotype originates from a man between 65 and 85 years old with acute or convalescent COVID-19. The chain has TRBV6-5 and TRBJ2-3; 13 nucleotides align to TRBD2. Specimen: peripheral blood. The CDR3 reads CASSYQGLAGTDTQYF. The CDR3 region has the DNA TGTGCCAGCAGTTACCAGGGACTAGCGGGGACAGATACGCAGTATTTT.